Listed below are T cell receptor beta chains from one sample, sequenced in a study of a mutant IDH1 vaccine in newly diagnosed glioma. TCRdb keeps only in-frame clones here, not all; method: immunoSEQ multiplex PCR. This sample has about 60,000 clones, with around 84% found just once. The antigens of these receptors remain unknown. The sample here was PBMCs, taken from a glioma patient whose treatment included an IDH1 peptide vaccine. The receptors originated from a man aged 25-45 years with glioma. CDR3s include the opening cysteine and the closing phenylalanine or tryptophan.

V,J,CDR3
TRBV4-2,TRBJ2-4,CASSQGRENIQYF
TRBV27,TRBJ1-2,CASSLTSNYGYTF
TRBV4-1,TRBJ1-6,CASSPGLGSPLHF
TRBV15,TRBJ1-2,CATSRDDNRDRYGYTF
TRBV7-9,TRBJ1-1,CASSIRTAGNTEAFF
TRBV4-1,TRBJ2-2,CASSQAGKGTGELFF
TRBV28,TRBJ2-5,CASSSTPLGGLGTQYF
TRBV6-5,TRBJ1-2,CASSYGTGSYGYTF
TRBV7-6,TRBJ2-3,CASSYTDTQYF
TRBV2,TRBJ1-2,CASSLGEDYGYTF
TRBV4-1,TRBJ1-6,CASSDRDRGQSPLHF
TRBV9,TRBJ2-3,CASSSRGVGAGDTQYF
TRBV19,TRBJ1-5,CASSIVSSHQPQHF
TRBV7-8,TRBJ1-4,CASSFGGEKLFF
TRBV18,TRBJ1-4,CASSFGRNEKLFF
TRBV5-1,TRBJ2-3,CASSSQGDSTDTQYF
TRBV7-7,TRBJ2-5,CASSLGRGETQYF
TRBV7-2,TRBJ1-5,CASSLVGQQPQHF
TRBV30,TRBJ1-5,CAWSNQVSNQPQHF
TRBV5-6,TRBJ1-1,CASSLSGGGVAFF
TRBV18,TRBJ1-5,CASSPPGHTSNQPQHF
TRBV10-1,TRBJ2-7,CASSDGGTSYEQYF
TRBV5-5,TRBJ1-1,CASSLWGMNTEAFF
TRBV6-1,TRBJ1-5,CASSEALRGAQHF
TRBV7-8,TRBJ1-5,CASSPRDRGLVQPQHF
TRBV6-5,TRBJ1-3,CASSYSRTMAGNTIYF
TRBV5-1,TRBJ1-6,CASSLGGSSYNSPLHF
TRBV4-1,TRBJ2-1,CASSPYVGKILPNEQFF
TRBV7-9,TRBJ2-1,CASNSGSGGADEQFF
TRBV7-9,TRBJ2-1,CASRSYGKRGPLNEQFF
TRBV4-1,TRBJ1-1,CASSTLGSPMNTEAFF
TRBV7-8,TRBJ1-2,CASSETGWDHGYTF
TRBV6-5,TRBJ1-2,CASSRRAGSLNGYTF
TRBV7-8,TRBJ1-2,CASSLGPTWGYGYTF
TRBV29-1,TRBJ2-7,CSVVGDRYYEQYF
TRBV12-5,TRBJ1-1,CASALGQLNTEAFF
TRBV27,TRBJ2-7,CASSLRGNRYEQYF
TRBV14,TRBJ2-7,CASSQDGAGFYEQYF
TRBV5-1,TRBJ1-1,CASSSGQGALEAFF
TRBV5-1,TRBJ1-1,CASSLVGAANTEAFF
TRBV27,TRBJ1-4,CASSLSRQKGEKLFF
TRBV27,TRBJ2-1,CASGNPRGGNEQFF
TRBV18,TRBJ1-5,CASSPGSQRGNQPQHF
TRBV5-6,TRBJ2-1,CASRRLAGDNEQFF
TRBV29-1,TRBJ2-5,CSADRGLETQYF
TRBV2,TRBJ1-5,CASSEETVGNQPQHF
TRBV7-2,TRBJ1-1,CASSFGAGRMNTEAFF
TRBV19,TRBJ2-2,CASSTTGETGELFF
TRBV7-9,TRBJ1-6,CASSLLGLDNSPLHF